Shown below are 29 T cell receptor beta chains from a single sample sequenced in a study of cytomegalovirus exposure and HLA in healthy donors. Here immunoSEQ multiplex PCR was the method, and the copy in TCRdb shows in-frame clones only, minus some. Of 250,000 to 400,000 clones listed, 87% are singletons. The source material was PBMCs. The receptor source for this set is a young woman in good health and CMV-seropositive.

This chain joins TRBV7-9 and TRBJ1-5; D ambiguous. The CDR3 sequence is 13 residues long. Trimming stripped 5 bases from V and 6 bases from J, with 11 bases between. Germline loops: CDR1 SEHNR, CDR2 FQNEAQ (reference sequence). This chain's CDR3 is CASSPRWGQPQHF. The CDR3 nucleotides are TGTGCCAGCAGCCCCCGATGGGGTCAGCCCCAGCATTTT.

This clone was picked up a small number of times. The V gene is TRBV7-3, the J gene TRBJ2-1, with D hard to call. The V gene's germline CDR1 is SGHTA and CDR2 FQGTGA. V lost 1 base and J lost 8, with 15 bases in between. CDR3 size: 15 residues. As DNA, the CDR3 is TGTGCCAGCAGCTTAAGCTTGGCTAGTTTGGATGAGCAGTTCTTC. Its protein product is CASSLSLASLDEQFF.

This clone was seen just once. V is TRBV30 and J is TRBJ1-4, with unresolved D. Germline V lookup: CDR1 GTSNPN, CDR2 SVGIG (reference sequence). CDR3 length: 17 amino acids. V was cut by 2 bases and J by 6 bases, with 22 bases left in between. This chain's CDR3 is CAWSTWSTPGVYEKLFF. The CDR3 coding sequence is TGTGCCTGGAGTACTTGGAGCACCCCTGGAGTTTATGAAAAACTGTTTTTT.

This clone was counted between two and nine times. CDR3 in DNA: TGCGCCAGCAGCTTGGACGACACCTACGAGCAGTACTTC. The encoded protein is CASSLDDTYEQYF. The V call is TRBV5-1, the J call TRBJ2-7; D call uncertain. The V end lost 0 bases, the J end lost 2 bases, and 6 bases lay between the germline ends. CDR1 is SGHRS and CDR2 is YFSETQ in the germline V gene. CDR3 size: 13 residues.

The rearrangement joins TRBV6-5 to TRBJ2-7; D is unclear. V dropped 0 bases and J dropped 0 bases, with 9 bases sitting between them. The CDR3 contains 15 residues. In germline, CDR1 is MNHEY, CDR2 SVGAGI. CDR3 nucleotide sequence: TGTGCCAGCAGTTACTCGATAGTCAGCTCCTACGAGCAGTACTTC. It specifies CASSYSIVSSYEQYF.

V and J are TRBV5-6 and TRBJ1-2; D is unclear. Trimming cost V 4 bases and J 8 bases, with 18 bases left between them. Germline V gene lookup returns CDR1 SGHDT and CDR2 YYEEEE. The CDR3 runs 14 residues. CDR3 protein: CASSPDNWPEGYTF. The CDR3, as DNA: TGTGCCAGCAGCCCCGATAATTGGCCGGAAGGCTACACCTTC.

This clone showed up just once. The chain is built from TRBV19 and TRBJ2-7; 7 bases fit TRBD2. J lost 4 bases, V lost 3 bases, and 6 bases had no gene match. The CDR3 totals 14 residues. Germline V gives CDR1 LNHDA, CDR2 SQIVND (reference sequence). CDR3 amino acids: CASSIPGGGYEQYF. CDR3 DNA sequence: TGTGCCAGTAGTATCCCGGGAGGAGGTTACGAGCAGTACTTC.

The genes are TRBV7-8 and TRBJ2-3; tentative D call: TRBD2 (5 bases). V lost 1 base and J lost 2, with 10 bases in between. The CDR3 has 15 residues. The germline V gene has CDR1 SGHVS and CDR2 FQNEAQ. The CDR3 nucleotides read TGTGCCAGCAGCTTAGTAGGTAGCGACACAGATACGCAGTATTTT. Protein product: CASSLVGSDTDTQYF.

The chain couples TRBV28 to TRBJ1-1; no firm D call. V shed 7 bases and J shed 4 bases, with 10 bases lying between them. The CDR3 covers 12 residues. Germline CDR1 is MDHEN and CDR2 is SYDVKM. The CDR3 nucleotides read TGTGCCAGCACCCAGGAGGGCACTGAAGCTTTCTTT. Translating gives CASTQEGTEAFF.

Remarks on this clone: The same CDR3 can be traced to other DNA sequences in this sample. The gene calls are TRBV7-3 and TRBJ2-1; 10 nucleotides agree with TRBD2. The junction had 4 bases not matched to a gene; V was cut back by 6 bases and J by 2 bases. The CDR3 consists of 15 residues. CDR1 SGHTA and CDR2 FQGTGA come from the germline V gene. The CDR3 protein is CASSLLAGAYNEQFF. In nucleotides, the CDR3 is TGTGCCAGCAGTCTCCTAGCGGGAGCCTACAATGAGCAGTTCTTC. The full variable domain, rest sourced from reference TRBV7-3 and TRBJ2-1, is GAGVSQTPSNKVTEKGKYVELRCDPISGHTALYWYRQSLGQGPEFLIYFQGTGAADDSGLPNDRFFAVRPEGSVSTLKIQRTERGDSAVYLCASSLLAGAYNEQFFGPGTRLTVL.

The genes are TRBV28 and TRBJ2-7, with 9 bases matching TRBD2. Losses at the gene ends were 10 bases for V and 4 bases for J; bases not matched to a gene: 8. This CDR3 spans 13 amino acids. Germline loops: CDR1 MDHEN, CDR2 SYDVKM. The CDR3 is CAIDGTSKYEQYF. Written as DNA, the CDR3 is TGTGCCATCGATGGGACTAGCAAGTACGAGCAGTACTTC.

The chain recombines TRBV11-2 with TRBJ2-7; the match to TRBD2 covers 12 bases. The length of the CDR3 is 16 residues. V was pared by 5 bases and J by 2 bases, with 7 bases of the junction left unmatched. The V gene's germline CDR1 is SGHAT and CDR2 FQNNGV. DNA of the CDR3: TGTGCCAGCAGCGCAGGACTAGCGGGGAAAGCCTACGAGCAGTACTTC. This encodes CASSAGLAGKAYEQYF.

The gene calls are TRBV6-5 and TRBJ1-2, with D possibly being TRBD1 (6 bases). CDR1 MNHEY and CDR2 SVGAGI come from the germline V gene. The V and J ends lost 7 bases and 6 bases respectively, with 15 bases between them. The CDR3 consists of 13 residues. The CDR3 protein is CASKTDRLDGYTF. DNA for the CDR3: TGTGCCAGCAAAACTGACAGGTTAGATGGCTACACCTTC.

The V call is TRBV11-2, the J call TRBJ2-2, with 15 bases fitting TRBD2. Germline V lookup: CDR1 SGHAT, CDR2 FQNNGV. With 5 bases clipped from V and 6 bases from J, the junction kept 4 bases outside the gene matches. The CDR3 consists of 16 residues. CDR3 sequence reads: CASSPRTSGGAGELFF. The CDR3 DNA reads as TGTGCCAGCAGCCCTAGGACTAGCGGGGGGGCCGGGGAGCTGTTTTTT.

V gene TRBV13 combines with J gene TRBJ2-6; tentatively, D is TRBD1 (5 bases). CDR3 length equals 14 residues. Per germline, CDR1 PRHDT and CDR2 FYEKMQ (reference sequence). V gave up 5 bases and J gave up 3 bases, with 8 bases separating them. The CDR3 spells CASSVRDGANVLTF. The CDR3 nucleotides are TGTGCCAGCAGCGTCAGGGATGGGGCCAACGTCCTGACTTTC.

This rearrangement joins TRBV7-9 to TRBJ2-7; 7 nucleotides line up with TRBD1. The ends lost 5 bases at V and 4 bases at J; junction bases unmatched: 8. The germline V gene encodes CDR1 SEHNR and CDR2 FQNEAQ (reference sequence). The length of the CDR3 is 14 residues. The DNA for the CDR3 is TGTGCCAGCAGCCCCTCGGGACAGAGATACGAGCAGTACTTC. It is translated as CASSPSGQRYEQYF. Together with reference TRBV7-9 and TRBJ2-7, the CDR3 gives the full variable domain: DTGVSQNPRHKITKRGQNVTFRCDPISEHNRLYWYRQTLGQGPEFLTYFQNEAQLEKSRLLSDRFSAERPKGSFSTLEIQRTEQGDSAMYLCASSPSGQRYEQYFGPGTRLTVT.

The CDR3 coding sequence is TGTGCCAGCAGTTTACTACAGGGGAAGGGCGGCTACACCTTC. It encodes CASSLLQGKGGYTF. The genes are TRBV28 and TRBJ1-2; TRBD1 matches at 7 bases. The ends lost 2 bases at V and 8 bases at J; junction bases unmatched: 8. CDR3 length: 14 residues. Per the germline V gene, CDR1 is MDHEN and CDR2 is SYDVKM.

The chain uses TRBV9 and TRBJ2-7, with TRBD2 as a possible D gene (7 bases). The germline V and J ends were trimmed by 2 bases and 9 bases, with 18 bases remaining between them. This CDR3 comprises 14 residues. The germline gives CDR1 SGDLS, CDR2 YYNGEE. DNA for the CDR3: TGTGCCAGCAGCGTGGGGGGGGCCCGTAGTTGGCAGTACTTC. This gives the protein CASSVGGARSWQYF.

This chain links TRBV10-3 with TRBJ2-3, with D hard to call. Trimming cost V 0 bases and J 0 bases, with 7 bases left between them. The germline V gene encodes CDR1 ENHRY and CDR2 SYGVKD. The CDR3 runs 15 residues. In DNA, the CDR3 is TGTGCCATCAGTGAGTCCCCTACTAGCACAGATACGCAGTATTTT. Translating it yields CAISESPTSTDTQYF.

The chain couples TRBV4-3 to TRBJ2-1; D possibly uses TRBD1 or TRBD2 (5 bases each). V was trimmed by 0 bases and J by 9 bases, leaving 15 bases between them. The CDR3 contains 15 residues. CDR1 LGHNA and CDR2 YSLEER come from the germline V gene. CDR3 in amino acids: CASSQEVGRDGEQFF. The CDR3 DNA sequence: TGCGCCAGCAGCCAAGAAGTCGGCAGGGACGGTGAGCAGTTCTTC.

As DNA, the CDR3 is TGTGCCAGCAGCTTATTTGGACAGGAGGACACCAATGGCTACACCTTC. It codes for CASSLFGQEDTNGYTF. The rearrangement links TRBV7-9 to TRBJ1-2; TRBD1 matches 7 bases. Unmatched junction bases numbered 12, after V lost 2 bases and J lost 6 bases. CDR3 size: 16 residues. Germline CDR1 SEHNR, CDR2 FQNEAQ (reference sequence).

The rearrangement links TRBV14 to TRBJ2-7; D not certain. Trimming removed 1 base from V and 6 bases from J, with 10 bases in between. Germline assignment: CDR1 SGHDN and CDR2 FVKESK. The CDR3 covers 13 residues. This CDR3 is CASSQGWRFEQYF. The DNA of the CDR3 is TGTGCCAGCAGCCAAGGGTGGCGCTTCGAGCAGTACTTC.

The rearrangement joins TRBV4-1 to TRBJ2-1, with 8 bases aligning to TRBD1. Germline V gives CDR1 MGHRA, CDR2 YSYEKL. This CDR3 has 14 amino acids. Trimming at V came to 4 bases and at J to 8 bases, leaving 7 bases not matched to a gene. CDR3 coding DNA: TGCGCCAGCAGCCTCGGACAGGGCCGGGATGAGCAGTTCTTC. Translation: CASSLGQGRDEQFF.

The rearrangement joins TRBV7-8 to TRBJ2-5, with D perhaps matching TRBD1 or TRBD2 (5 bases each). V lost 2 bases, J lost 5 bases, and 12 bases lay in between. The CDR3 extends over 14 amino acids. CDR1 SGHVS and CDR2 FQNEAQ come from the germline V gene. As DNA, the CDR3 is TGTGCCAGCAGCTTATCGAGGGGTTGGGAGACCCAGTACTTC. Its protein product is CASSLSRGWETQYF.

This chain joins TRBV7-2 and TRBJ2-2; TRBD2 agrees at 11 bases. With 6 bases clipped from V and 4 bases from J, the junction kept 1 base outside the gene matches. The CDR3 has 14 residues. The germline CDR1 and CDR2 sequences are SGHTA and FQGNSA. The CDR3 reads CASRGLAVTGELFF. As DNA, the CDR3 is TGTGCCAGCAGGGGACTAGCGGTCACCGGGGAGCTGTTTTTT.

This chain joins TRBV29-1 and TRBJ1-2; TRBD1 agrees at 9 bases. V lost 6 bases to trimming and J lost 8 bases; unmatched junction nucleotides: 7. The CDR3 extends over 12 amino acids. Germline CDR1 reads SQVTM; CDR2 reads ANQGSEA. CDR3 in amino acids: CSVPGQGYGYTF. The CDR3 DNA sequence: TGCAGCGTGCCGGGACAGGGATACGGCTACACCTTC. The variable domain in full, with the rest retrieved from reference TRBV29-1 and TRBJ1-2, is SAVISQKPSRDICQRGTSLTIQCQVDSQVTMMFWYRQQPGQSLTLIATANQGSEATYESGFVIDKFPISRPNLTFSTLTVSNMSPEDSSIYLCSVPGQGYGYTFGSGTRLTVV.

V is TRBV2 and J is TRBJ1-2; TRBD1 is a possible D gene (5 bases). Trimming removed 4 bases from V and 0 bases from J, with 12 bases in between. This CDR3 is built from 15 residues. Germline V CDR1 and CDR2: SNHLY, FYNNEI. For the CDR3, the DNA is TGTGCCAGCAGTGGGGAAGGGACTACTAACTATGGCTACACCTTC. This sequence encodes CASSGEGTTNYGYTF.

The chain employs TRBV6-6 and TRBJ1-1; D gene uncertain. Per the germline V gene, CDR1 is MNHNY and CDR2 is SVGAGI (reference sequence). The CDR3 sequence is 14 residues long. V was cut by 6 bases and J by 2 bases, with 13 bases left in between. CDR3 amino acids: CASRAGGENTEAFF. CDR3 nucleotide sequence: TGTGCCAGCAGGGCTGGCGGCGAAAACACTGAAGCTTTCTTT.

Comments on this clone: The same CDR3 can be traced to other DNA sequences in this sample. This chain uses TRBV5-4 with TRBJ1-5; the D is unclear. The CDR3 is 12 residues long. The V gene lost 4 bases and the J gene lost 3 bases, with 5 bases spanning the gap. CDR1 SGHNT and CDR2 YYREEE come from the germline V gene (reference sequence). For the CDR3, the DNA is TGTGCCAGCAGCAGCCCCAATCAGCCCCAGCATTTT. Translated: CASSSPNQPQHF.